The rows below give T cell receptor beta chains drawn from one sample of a study of cytomegalovirus exposure and HLA in healthy donors. Profiling relied on immunoSEQ multiplex PCR, and the TCRdb table lists in-frame clones only, not all of them. The sample lists 65,000 or so clones, 70% to 85% occurring once. Material for sequencing was PBMCs. These TCRs come from a girl between 5 and 17 years old in good health and CMV-seropositive. Both conserved end residues are part of each CDR3. A D gene is named only where the DNA matches it firmly. Only some rows state a clone size, as once, few, many or a class for expanded clones.

clone size | D gene | J gene | V gene | CDR3 protein | CDR3 DNA
. | . | TRBJ2-6 | TRBV4-1 | CASSISGANVLTF | TGCGCCAGCAGTATCTCTGGGGCCAACGTCCTGACTTTC
few | . | TRBJ1-4 | TRBV2 | CASLSGNEKLFF | TGTGCCAGCCTCAGCGGGAATGAAAAACTGTTTTTT
. | TRBD1 | TRBJ1-2 | TRBV29-1 | CSVEDPQGAYGYTF | TGCAGCGTTGAAGATCCGCAGGGGGCCTATGGCTACACCTTC
. | TRBD1 | TRBJ1-1 | TRBV7-9 | CASSLAHQGGAFF | TGTGCCAGCAGCTTAGCGCATCAGGGGGGAGCTTTCTTT
. | . | TRBJ1-2 | TRBV2 | CASLGVGAGSYGYTF | TGTGCCAGCCTGGGGGTGGGGGCTGGAAGCTATGGCTACACCTTC
. | TRBD1 | TRBJ1-4 | TRBV28 | CASRRDREFDEKLFF | TGTGCCAGCAGAAGGGACAGGGAATTTGATGAAAAACTGTTTTTT
once | . | TRBJ1-2 | TRBV29-1 | CAVGGYGYTF | TGCGCCGTCGGGGGTTATGGCTACACCTTC
. | . | TRBJ1-5 | TRBV27 | CASSLRGSGQPQHF | TGTGCCAGCAGTTTGCGGGGGTCAGGTCAGCCCCAGCATTTT
. | . | TRBJ2-7 | TRBV7-2 | CASSFQSYEQYF | TGTGCCAGCAGCTTCCAATCCTACGAGCAGTACTTC
. | . | TRBJ2-6 | TRBV7-8 | CASSLLGGGRGANVLTF | TGTGCCAGCAGCTTATTGGGTGGGGGCCGGGGGGCCAACGTCCTGACTTTC
. | TRBD1 | TRBJ1-3 | TRBV6-5 | CASSTTGGNTIYF | TGTGCCAGCAGTACAACAGGGGGGAACACCATATATTTT
. | TRBD1 | TRBJ1-1 | TRBV29-1 | CSAQQGAMSGNTEAFF | TGCAGCGCTCAACAGGGGGCGATGTCTGGGAACACTGAAGCTTTCTTT
. | TRBD1 | TRBJ1-4 | TRBV7-2 | CASSLARGSEKLFF | TGTGCCAGCAGCTTAGCCAGGGGGAGCGAAAAACTGTTTTTT
once | TRBD2 | TRBJ2-1 | TRBV30 | CAGSTGGFNEQFF | TGTGCCGGATCTACGGGGGGATTCAATGAGCAGTTCTTC
. | TRBD1 | TRBJ2-1 | TRBV11-3 | CASSLTGNNEQFF | TGTGCCAGCAGCTTGACAGGGAACAATGAGCAGTTCTTC
. | TRBD1 | TRBJ1-3 | TRBV5-1 | CASSLEAGGFGNTIYF | TGCGCCAGCAGCTTGGAGGCAGGGGGCTTTGGAAACACCATATATTTT
. | . | TRBJ2-7 | TRBV5-1 | CASSNDGGSSYEQYF | TGCGCCAGCAGCAACGACGGAGGGAGCTCCTACGAGCAGTACTTC
. | TRBD2 | TRBJ2-7 | TRBV7-2 | CASSPGTSGISYEQYF | TGTGCCAGCAGTCCAGGGACTAGCGGGATCTCCTACGAGCAGTACTTC
. | TRBD2 | TRBJ2-1 | TRBV5-6 | CASSSGTSGVNSYNEQFF | TGTGCCAGCAGCTCTGGGACTAGCGGAGTCAACTCCTACAATGAGCAGTTCTTC
. | . | TRBJ1-4 | TRBV5-6 | CASSYSPDRHNEKLFF | TGTGCCAGCAGCTACTCTCCGGACAGACATAATGAAAAACTGTTTTTT
. | TRBD1 | TRBJ2-7 | TRBV27 | CASSLRQGYEQYF | TGTGCCAGCAGTTTGAGACAGGGGTACGAGCAGTACTTC
. | TRBD1 | TRBJ2-1 | TRBV5-4 | CASSPGDRGRRNEQFF | TGTGCCAGCAGCCCCGGGGACAGGGGAAGGAGGAATGAGCAGTTCTTC
once | . | TRBJ1-3 | TRBV30 | CAWSPGVRNTIYF | TGTGCCTGGAGTCCAGGGGTTAGAAACACCATATATTTT
. | TRBD2 | TRBJ2-5 | TRBV30 | CAWRSGDGTQETQYF | TGTGCCTGGCGGAGCGGGGACGGAACACAAGAGACCCAGTACTTC
once | . | TRBJ1-1 | TRBV6-5 | CASSYSSPMNTEAFF | TGTGCCAGCAGTTACTCGAGCCCGATGAACACTGAAGCTTTCTTT
. | . | TRBJ2-2 | TRBV7-2 | CASSLIGASGELFF | TGTGCCAGCAGCTTAATAGGGGCGAGCGGGGAGCTGTTTTTT
. | TRBD1 | TRBJ1-1 | TRBV7-8 | CASSPIGGTGMINTEAFF | TGTGCCAGCAGCCCCATAGGGGGGACAGGGATGATAAACACTGAAGCTTTCTTT